Reported below is one T cell receptor beta chain. The antigen is unknown. Germline V gene sequence: CDR1 SNHLY, CDR2 FYNNEI. This CDR3 has 14 residues. V lost 4 bases and J lost 6, with 15 bases in between. This record belongs to a study of CD4 T cells in relation to SARS-CoV-2 and coronaviruses. Overall study findings and caveats: Compared with monoreactive clones, crossreactive clones showed significantly weaker SARS-CoV-2 expansion.

The method was immunoSEQ multiplex PCR; TCRdb's version includes in-frame clones alone and lacks a portion of them. Counted here are around 41,000 clones, around 82% occurring once; the ten biggest clones make up less than 1.5%. The chain uses TRBV2 and TRBJ2-5; a weak D match, TRBD2 (6 bases). The clonotype was recovered from an adult with COVID-19. Specimen: naive CD4+ T cells from PBMCs, cultured in vitro. Subset specified: naive CD4+ T cells isolated by negative enrichment. As DNA, the CDR3 is TGTGCCAGCAGTGGCGGGACCCCTCTTCAGACCCAGTACTTC. It codes for CASSGGTPLQTQYF. The complete variable domain, with remaining parts taken from reference TRBV2 and TRBJ2-5, reads EPEVTQTPSHQVTQMGQEVILRCVPISNHLYFYWYRQILGQKVEFLVSFYNNEISEKSEIFDDQFSVERPDGSNFTLKIRSTKLEDSAMYFCASSGGTPLQTQYFGPGTRLLVL.